The subject of this entry is one T cell receptor (beta chain). Its antigen is currently unknown. The read stops 3 residues short of the end of the CDR3; the missing end is completed from the germline J gene. Between the trimmed V and J ends, which lost 5 bases and 0 bases, there was a span of 13 bases. CDR3 length equals 15 residues. The germline gives CDR1 LNHDA, CDR2 SQIVND (reference sequence). All donors had a single incident cervical HPV16 infection, not prevalent. Sequencing was performed with immunoSEQ multiplex PCR; in TCRdb, only in-frame clones are kept and a portion is missing. The listing records about 26,000 clones. These data originate in a study of T cells in women clearing cervical HPV infection. Study-wide results and caveats: CIN3+ cases had significantly higher TCR richness than controls; evenness did not differ.

This clonotype was sampled from a woman aged 18 to 75 with a cervical HPV16 infection that either progressed to CIN3+ or cleared (not recorded which). This sequence joins TRBV19 and TRBJ1-1; TRBD1 might be the D (5 bases). The sample taken for sequencing was blood buffy coat. The sequenced part of the CDR3 DNA is TGTGCCAGTAGTGTCGGGGGGAGGATGAACACTGAA. It translates to CASSVGGRMNTE. The whole CDR3 region reads CASSVGGRMNTEAFF.